The 5 T cell receptor beta chains reported below all come from one sample, sequenced in a study of CD8 T cells in Susac syndrome. 0.5 to 1 ug RNA was reverse transcribed with random hexamers. One entry per CDR3 protein, called by TCRdb with MiXCR from the immunoSEQ multiplex PCR reads. The top ten hold about 0.1% of the sample, which has some 180,000 distinct CDR3 sequences, just under 95% seen once. Sequencing was done on a sample of CD4+ T cells from PBMCs. Receptors were obtained from a human donor in good health.

The V and J genes are TRBV28 and TRBJ2-7; 9 nucleotides line up with TRBD1. The CDR3 runs 16 residues. J was trimmed by 6 bases and V by 4 bases; bases with no gene match: 13. CDR1 MDHEN and CDR2 SYDVKM come from the germline V gene. The DNA of the CDR3 is TGTGCCAGCAGTTCGTCCCCCGGGACAGGGCGTGTCGAGCAGTACTTC. Translating gives CASSSSPGTGRVEQYF.

The genes are TRBV4-2 and TRBJ2-1; 11 bases align to TRBD2. The V and J ends lost 6 bases and 7 bases, in that order; junction bases with no gene match: 5. Germline CDR1 and CDR2: LGHNA and YNFKEQ. This CDR3 contains 14 residues. CDR3 nucleotides: TGTGCCAGCAGACACCTAGCGGGAGGTAATGAGCAGTTCTTC. Protein product: CASRHLAGGNEQFF.

The chain combines TRBV6-2 or TRBV6-3 with TRBJ1-5; 9 nucleotides agree with TRBD1. Germline V gene data show CDR1 as MNHEY and CDR2 as SVGEGT. The CDR3 consists of 15 residues. J gave up 6 bases and V 6 bases, and 9 bases lay outside the gene matches. Here the CDR3 reads CASSYIGTGSQPQHF. The DNA of the CDR3 is TGTGCCAGCAGCTACATCGGGACAGGGAGTCAGCCCCAGCATTTT.

This chain joins TRBV29-1 and TRBJ2-7, with D perhaps TRBD2 (7 bases). Per the germline V gene, CDR1 is SQVTM and CDR2 is ANQGSEA. The CDR3 has 12 residues. With 4 bases removed from V and 5 bases from J, the gap between germline ends came to 12 bases. The CDR3 DNA reads TGCAGCGTTGGCCGGGGGGCCAACGAGCAGTACTTC. It specifies CSVGRGANEQYF.

The chain combines TRBV29-1 with TRBJ2-1, with 7 bases that match TRBD2. In germline, CDR1 is SQVTM, CDR2 ANQGSEA. The CDR3 consists of 14 residues. Trimming cost V 4 bases and J 2 bases; bases outside gene matches: 5. The CDR3 nucleotides read TGCAGCGTTGTGGTCGCGGGAGCCTACAATGAGCAGTTCTTC. Translated, it gives CSVVVAGAYNEQFF.